This paragraph covers one T cell receptor (beta chain) sequence. The sample belongs to a study of identifying expanded T cells in peripheral blood. The length of the CDR3 is 15 residues. Generated by immunoSEQ multiplex PCR, the TCRdb table keeps only in-frame clones and is missing some. The sample has about 100,000 clones, about 90% seen once. Sequencing used blood. V is TRBV21-1 and J is TRBJ1-1; TRBD1 is taken as the D call from the table, unchecked against the DNA. TRBV21-1 is classified as a pseudogene. The receptor was derived from a person aged 18 to 70 in good health. Written as DNA, the CDR3 is TGTGCCAGCAGCAAAGCGCTATCAGGGGGCAAAGAAGCTTTCTTT. The encoded protein is CASSKALSGGKEAFF.